What follows are 21 T cell receptor beta chains derived from one specimen sequenced in a study of OX40 agonist ivuxolimab in advanced cancers. Assay: immunoSEQ multiplex PCR; the TCRdb copy retains only in-frame clones and omits some. The sample contains about 17,000 clones, less than 90% of which appear only once. The sequenced sample was CD4+ or CD8+ T cells sorted from blood, obtained in a trial of the OX40 agonist ivuxolimab. These receptors were obtained from an adult with an advanced solid tumor such as melanoma, head and neck, liver or kidney cancer.

CDR3 in amino acids: CASSNRMGGHTEAFF. The CDR3 DNA is TGTGCCAGCAGCAACAGGATGGGGGGTCACACTGAAGCTTTCTTT. The chain combines TRBV5-6 with TRBJ1-1, with a tentative D call TRBD1 (5 bases). The V gene's germline CDR1 is SGHDT and CDR2 YYEEEE. V was shortened by 4 bases and J by 3 bases, with 16 bases between the two germline ends. CDR3 length: 15 amino acids.

The rearrangement joins TRBV5-1 to TRBJ2-1, with no clear D. Germline V gives CDR1 SGHRS, CDR2 YFSETQ. The germline V and J ends were trimmed by 6 bases and 3 bases, with 10 bases remaining between them. The CDR3 spans 13 residues. The CDR3 DNA reads as TGCGCCAGCACCCGGTGGGGCTACAATGAGCAGTTCTTC. The encoded protein is CASTRWGYNEQFF.

In DNA form, the CDR3 reads TGCGCCAGCAGCCAGGGACAGGGGAGAACCGGGGAGCTGTTTTTT. This sequence encodes CASSQGQGRTGELFF. This rearrangement joins TRBV4-1 to TRBJ2-2; the match to TRBD1 covers 10 bases. The CDR3 covers 15 residues. J gave up 5 bases and V 3 bases, and 3 bases lay outside the gene matches. Germline CDR1 is MGHRA and CDR2 is YSYEKL.

The chain links TRBV6-1 to TRBJ2-7, with D possibly TRBD2 on 5 matching bases. V was clipped by 11 bases and J by 6 bases, with 11 bases between them. The germline CDR1 and CDR2 sequences are MNHNS and SASEGT. The CDR3 is made up of 10 amino acids. The CDR3 region is CAWRSGEQYF. CDR3 DNA: TGTGCCTGGAGGAGCGGCGAGCAGTACTTC.

The DNA of the CDR3 is TGTGCCAGCAGCGGAAGTTCAGGGAAACCCTCCTACGAGCAGTACTTC. Protein: CASSGSSGKPSYEQYF. This rearrangement joins TRBV9 to TRBJ2-7; tentative D call: TRBD1 (5 bases). Trimming took off 3 bases at V and 0 bases at J, with 16 bases between the two ends. The CDR3 loop spans 16 amino acids. Germline V CDR1 and CDR2: SGDLS, YYNGEE.

CDR3 loop: CSVEWVVNEQFF. The CDR3 DNA sequence: TGCAGCGTTGAATGGGTCGTCAATGAGCAGTTCTTC. The V and J genes are TRBV29-1 and TRBJ2-1; no firm D call. Deletions cut 2 bases from V and 6 bases from J, with 8 bases between. This CDR3 spans 12 amino acids. Germline CDR1 SQVTM, CDR2 ANQGSEA.

The rearrangement joins TRBV20-1 to TRBJ1-1; D might be TRBD1 (6 bases). V dropped 3 bases and J dropped 8 bases, with 10 bases sitting between them. CDR1 is DFQATT and CDR2 is SNEGSKA in the germline V gene (reference sequence). The CDR3 sequence is 11 residues long. The DNA for the CDR3 is TGCAGTGCTAGCTGGGGGGCAGAAGCTTTCTTT. This encodes CSASWGAEAFF.

The chain combines TRBV4-1 with TRBJ2-7; 14 bases are shared with TRBD2. Germline CDR1 MGHRA, CDR2 YSYEKL. Germline trimming cut 1 base from V and 5 bases from J; bases unmatched to any gene: 1. There are 15 residues in the CDR3. CDR3 bases: TGCGCCAGCAGCCAAGGGGGACTAGCGGGAGACGAGCAGTACTTC. Its translation is CASSQGGLAGDEQYF.

As to this clone: Other DNA sequences of this sample code for an identical CDR3. This rearrangement joins TRBV7-9 to TRBJ1-2, with D uncertain. This CDR3 contains 13 residues. From germline, CDR1 is SEHNR and CDR2 FQNEAQ (reference sequence). The V end was cut by 5 bases, the J end by 10 bases, with 17 bases between. In DNA form, the CDR3 reads TGTGCCAGCAGCCCACCGGGGTTGGAGGACTACACCTTC. Translated: CASSPPGLEDYTF.

This rearrangement joins TRBV11-3 to TRBJ2-2; TRBD2 agrees at 8 bases. The junction had 15 bases not matched to a gene; V was cut back by 7 bases and J by 5 bases. The CDR3 is 17 residues long. In germline, CDR1 is SGHNT, CDR2 YENEEA. CDR3 loop: CASTKTGTPGGTGELFF. CDR3 nucleotide sequence: TGTGCCAGCACCAAAACGGGGACCCCGGGAGGGACCGGGGAGCTGTTTTTT.

The chain links TRBV6-5 to TRBJ1-2; a weak D match, TRBD1 (5 bases). Looked up from germline, CDR1 is MNHEY and CDR2 is SVGAGI. Trimming took 6 bases from V and 9 from J, leaving 20 bases between them. CDR3 length: 14 amino acids. The CDR3 is CASREGTGRGRYTF. Here the CDR3 DNA reads TGTGCCAGCAGGGAAGGGACTGGCCGCGGACGCTACACCTTC.

The chain links TRBV6-4 to TRBJ2-3, with a weak D call TRBD1 (5 bases). The CDR3 totals 15 residues. Germline V gives CDR1 MRHNA, CDR2 SNTAGT. V was trimmed by 2 bases and J by 4 bases, leaving 13 bases between them. The CDR3 nucleotides are TGTGCCAGCAGTGACGGGGCAGGGTCATCAGATACGCAGTATTTT. Its translation: CASSDGAGSSDTQYF.

The rearrangement links TRBV19 to TRBJ2-3; tentatively, D is TRBD2 (6 bases). Germline V lookup: CDR1 LNHDA, CDR2 SQIVND (reference sequence). The CDR3 has 13 amino acids. Trimming stripped 7 bases from V and 5 bases from J, with 13 bases between. Here the CDR3 DNA reads TGTGCCAGTACGCGGGGACTTGGAGATACGCAGTATTTT. It codes for CASTRGLGDTQYF.

This chain joins TRBV19 and TRBJ2-2, with a possible D match to TRBD2 (6 bases). Trimming took off 5 bases at V and 3 bases at J, with 16 bases between the two ends. This CDR3 spans 16 amino acids. Germline CDR1 LNHDA, CDR2 SQIVND (reference sequence). CDR3 nucleotide sequence: TGTGCCAGTAGTGTCCCCCTCGGGGGATACACCGGGGAGCTGTTTTTT. Amino acid sequence: CASSVPLGGYTGELFF.

The chain joins TRBV7-3 to TRBJ2-3; TRBD2 is a possible D gene (5 bases). This CDR3 contains 15 residues. V was shortened by 2 bases and J by 0 bases, with 9 bases between the two germline ends. Germline V gene data show CDR1 as SGHTA and CDR2 as FQGTGA. In nucleotides, the CDR3 is TGTGCCAGCAGCTTACACGAGCGGAGCACAGATACGCAGTATTTT. As protein: CASSLHERSTDTQYF.

V gene TRBV14 combines with J gene TRBJ1-2, with 11 bases identical to TRBD1. The CDR3 totals 13 residues. Germline CDR1 and CDR2: SGHDN and FVKESK. V trimming: 4 bases; J trimming: 6 bases; junction bases outside the gene matches: 1. For the CDR3, the DNA is TGTGCCAGCAGCCGGACAGGGGGCAATGGCTACACCTTC. It yields the protein CASSRTGGNGYTF.

The rearrangement links TRBV4-3 to TRBJ1-2; no clear D gene. CDR3 length: 17 amino acids. Trimming left V 0 bases short and J 4 bases short, with 18 bases between. Per germline, CDR1 LGHNA and CDR2 YSLEER. The CDR3 is CASSQDLAGGLSYGYTF. The CDR3 region has the DNA TGCGCCAGCAGCCAAGATTTGGCAGGAGGATTGAGCTATGGCTACACCTTC.

This chain links TRBV9 with TRBJ2-3, with 9 positions matching TRBD2. Losses at the gene ends were 4 bases for V and 6 bases for J; bases not matched to a gene: 9. CDR3 length: 15 residues. Germline V lookup: CDR1 SGDLS, CDR2 YYNGEE. Written as DNA, the CDR3 is TGTGCCAGCAGCTCCCGTATAGCGGGGGTTGATACGCAGTATTTT. It is translated as CASSSRIAGVDTQYF.

The CDR3 spells CASSLGGSNTEAFF. For the CDR3, the DNA is TGTGCCAGCAGCTTAGGCGGGTCGAACACTGAAGCTTTCTTT. The rearrangement links TRBV11-2 to TRBJ1-1; no clear D. The CDR3 extends over 14 amino acids. Trimming took off 1 base at V and 1 base at J, with 7 bases between the two ends. CDR1 and CDR2 (germline): SGHAT, FQNNGV.

This chain connects TRBV19 to TRBJ2-3, with D possibly being TRBD1 or TRBD2 (5 bases each). The CDR3 extends over 14 amino acids. Trimming took off 6 bases at V and 2 bases at J, with 12 bases between the two ends. CDR1 is LNHDA and CDR2 is SQIVND in the germline V gene (reference sequence). CDR3 sequence: CASSPIGATDTQYF. The CDR3 DNA reads TGTGCCAGTAGCCCTATCGGGGCCACAGATACGCAGTATTTT.

The chain is built from TRBV4-2 and TRBJ2-7; D might be TRBD2 (5 bases). Per the germline V gene, CDR1 is LGHNA and CDR2 is YNFKEQ. Trimming took off 3 bases at V and 1 base at J, with 7 bases between the two ends. The CDR3 runs to 13 residues. CDR3 sequence (DNA): TGTGCCAGCAGCCATAGAGGGTCCTACGAGCAGTACTTC. Residues: CASSHRGSYEQYF.